A single sample is the source of the 21 T cell receptor beta chains below, sequenced in a study of PD-1 blockade in classical Hodgkin lymphoma. This sample's time point: newly diagnosed, previously untreated cHL patient sample. TCRdb's table, derived via immunoSEQ multiplex PCR, lists solely in-frame clones and lacks some. Seen here are roughly 70,000 clones, about 93% observed once, and the top ten hold less than 3.5%. The source material was peripheral blood mononuclear cells (PBMCs). All receptors come from a human donor with classical Hodgkin lymphoma.

This chain connects TRBV11-2 to TRBJ2-1, with 8 bases that match TRBD2. This CDR3 has 14 residues. Per the germline V gene, CDR1 is SGHAT and CDR2 is FQNNGV. With 4 bases clipped from V and 8 bases from J, the junction kept 7 bases outside the gene matches. The chain's CDR3 is CASSYVAGKHEQFF. CDR3 nucleotide sequence: TGTGCCAGCAGCTATGTAGCGGGAAAGCATGAGCAGTTCTTC.

This clone was found once. CDR3 bases: TGTGCCAGCTCCCGCGGTCAAAACTATGGCTACACCTTC. Encoded protein: CASSRGQNYGYTF. The chain combines TRBV5-8 with TRBJ1-2; D not certain. Germline CDR1 reads SGHTS; CDR2 reads YDEGEE. Between the trimmed V and J ends, which lost 7 bases and 2 bases, there was a span of 12 bases. The length of the CDR3 is 13 residues.

The CDR3 region is CASSSAAVQPQHF. CDR3 coding DNA: TGTGCCAGCAGTTCGGCAGCGGTCCAGCCCCAGCATTTT. This chain connects TRBV6-6 to TRBJ1-5; D remains ambiguous. V was trimmed by 4 bases and J by 7 bases, leaving 11 bases between them. Germline V lookup: CDR1 MNHNY, CDR2 SVGAGI (reference sequence). There are 13 residues in the CDR3.

The CDR3 region is CASSLSLAGRFTQYF. The CDR3 coding sequence is TGTGCCAGCAGTTTGTCGCTAGCGGGGAGATTTACGCAGTATTTT. This sequence joins TRBV27 and TRBJ2-3, with 9 bases lining up with TRBD2. After removal of 3 bases from V and 8 bases from J, the junction contained 9 bases not matched to a gene. The germline gives CDR1 MNHEY, CDR2 SMNVEV (reference sequence). The CDR3 totals 15 residues.

The J gene is TRBJ2-1, the V gene TRBV29-1, with D tentatively TRBD2 (6 bases). V gave up 6 bases and J gave up 1 base, with 13 bases separating them. The CDR3 is 14 residues long. Germline-derived CDR1 and CDR2 are SQVTM and ANQGSEA. This CDR3 reads CSVKLARSYNEQFF. In DNA, the CDR3 is TGCAGCGTGAAACTAGCCCGATCCTACAATGAGCAGTTCTTC.

This clone was found once. The chain combines TRBV18 with TRBJ1-4; tentative D call: TRBD1 (5 bases). Deletions cut 6 bases from V and 0 bases from J, with 8 bases between. The CDR3 loop spans 14 amino acids. Germline V gives CDR1 KGHSH, CDR2 LQKENI. The CDR3 sequence is CASSGGSTNEKLFF. In DNA, the CDR3 is TGTGCCAGCTCCGGGGGGTCAACTAATGAAAAACTGTTTTTT.

V is TRBV19 and J is TRBJ1-1; D ambiguous. The CDR3 contains 17 residues. V lost 2 bases and J lost 4, with 20 bases in between. Germline V gene data show CDR1 as LNHDA and CDR2 as SQIVND (reference sequence). The CDR3 DNA sequence: TGTGCCAGTAGTATAATCGGCAGCCGGTGGGCATCCACTGAAGCTTTCTTT. It specifies CASSIIGSRWASTEAFF.

CDR3 in amino acids: CASRVANTGELFF. CDR3 DNA: TGTGCCAGTAGGGTAGCGAACACCGGGGAGCTGTTTTTT. The chain carries TRBV19 and TRBJ2-2; no clear D. The CDR3 covers 13 residues. The germline V gene encodes CDR1 LNHDA and CDR2 SQIVND (reference sequence). The V end was cut by 6 bases, the J end by 0 bases, with 5 bases between.

The chain is built from TRBV7-9 and TRBJ2-5; 10 nucleotides align to TRBD2. V was pared by 5 bases and J by 5 bases, with 17 bases of the junction left unmatched. The germline CDR1 and CDR2 sequences are SEHNR and FQNEAQ (reference sequence). The CDR3 has 18 amino acids. The CDR3 DNA sequence: TGTGCCAGCAGCCCATTGGCCGCTAGCGGGAGAATCCGTGAGACCCAGTACTTC. It translates to CASSPLAASGRIRETQYF.

This rearrangement joins TRBV14 to TRBJ2-1; 9 bases are shared with TRBD2. V shed 3 bases, J shed 8 bases, and the junction held 17 bases outside the gene matches. Germline lookup yields CDR1 SGHDN and CDR2 FVKESK. This CDR3 has 18 residues. CDR3 in amino acids: CASSHSLGTSLIFDEQFF. CDR3 bases: TGTGCCAGCAGCCACTCTCTAGGGACTAGCTTGATCTTTGATGAGCAGTTCTTC. Full variable domain (remainder filled in from reference TRBV14 and TRBJ2-1): EAGVTQFPSHSVIEKGQTVTLRCDPISGHDNLYWYRRVMGKEIKFLLHFVKESKQDESGMPNNRFLAERTGGTYSTLKVQPAELEDSGVYFCASSHSLGTSLIFDEQFFGPGTRLTVL.

As DNA, the CDR3 is TGTGCCAGCTCACCACAGAAGGCTCACTCTGGAAACACCATATATTTT. Translated: CASSPQKAHSGNTIYF. The genes are TRBV18 and TRBJ1-3; D not certain. The germline gives CDR1 KGHSH, CDR2 LQKENI. CDR3 size: 16 residues. The V gene lost 1 base and the J gene lost 0 bases, with 10 bases spanning the gap. The entire variable domain, with the rest obtained from reference TRBV18 and TRBJ1-3, is as follows: NAGVMQNPRHLVRRRGQEARLRCSPMKGHSHVYWYRQLPEEGLKFMVYLQKENIIDESGMPKERFSAEFPKEGPSILRIQQVVRGDSAAYFCASSPQKAHSGNTIYFGEGSWLTVV.

V is TRBV4-3 and J is TRBJ2-4, with TRBD1 as a possible D gene (5 bases). This CDR3 has 14 amino acids. The V gene lost 0 bases and the J gene lost 9 bases, with 12 bases spanning the gap. Germline V CDR1 and CDR2: LGHNA, YSLEER. CDR3 bases: TGCGCCAGCAGCCAAGATAAGGGGAAGGGCATTCAGTACTTC. Translated: CASSQDKGKGIQYF.

Turning to this clone: Sequence at one end of the junction differs from germline and may be a read error. V and J are TRBV6-7 and TRBJ2-3; 12 bases agree with TRBD2. TRBV6-7 is an ORF, and what it does is uncertain. CDR3 length equals 12 residues. CDR3 residues: CASSSTSGGLSF. The CDR3 DNA reads as TGTGCCAGCAGTTCGACTAGCGGGGGATTAAGTTTT.

This rearrangement joins TRBV4-1 to TRBJ2-5; D is perhaps TRBD1 (5 bases). Trimming took 1 base from V and 3 from J, leaving 18 bases between them. This CDR3 is built from 17 residues. CDR1 is MGHRA, CDR2 YSYEKL, per germline. The DNA for the CDR3 is TGCGCCAGCAGCCAAGTAGGGGCAGGGCCTCAAAAAGAGACCCAGTACTTC. It codes for CASSQVGAGPQKETQYF.

This chain joins TRBV28 and TRBJ1-1; D ambiguous. The CDR3 totals 14 residues. Germline loops: CDR1 MDHEN, CDR2 SYDVKM. Trimming left V 1 base short and J 2 bases short, with 8 bases between. This chain's CDR3 is CASSLSTLNTEAFF. Here the CDR3 DNA reads TGTGCCAGCAGTTTATCTACACTTAACACTGAAGCTTTCTTT. Full variable domain (rest looked up from reference TRBV28 and TRBJ1-1): DVKVTQSSRYLVKRTGEKVFLECVQDMDHENMFWYRQDPGLGLRLIYFSYDVKMKEKGDIPEGYSVSREKKERFSLILESASTNQTSMYLCASSLSTLNTEAFFGQGTRLTVV.

A single count supports this clone. J is TRBJ2-1 and V is TRBV19; 7 bases are shared with TRBD1. The V gene's germline CDR1 is LNHDA and CDR2 SQIVND (reference sequence). The CDR3 consists of 16 residues. Trimming cost V 5 bases and J 1 base; bases outside gene matches: 8. The CDR3, as DNA: TGTGCCAGTAGTGAGGGGACAGCCCCATCCTACAATGAGCAGTTCTTC. As protein: CASSEGTAPSYNEQFF.

CDR3 residues: CASRTQGGDTEAFF. The CDR3 DNA follows: TGTGCCAGCAGGACACAGGGAGGGGACACTGAAGCTTTCTTT. This chain connects TRBV13 to TRBJ1-1; maybe TRBD1 (6 bases). Germline V lookup: CDR1 PRHDT, CDR2 FYEKMQ (reference sequence). This CDR3 region has 14 residues. V lost 6 bases and J 3 bases, leaving 14 bases between the germline ends. Variable domain in full (rest from reference TRBV13 and TRBJ1-1): AAGVIQSPRHLIKEKRETATLKCYPIPRHDTVYWYQQGPGQDPQFLISFYEKMQSDKGSIPDRFSAQQFSDYHSELNMSSLELGDSALYFCASRTQGGDTEAFFGQGTRLTVV.

The chain has TRBV7-2 and TRBJ2-1; D is perhaps TRBD1 (5 bases). The CDR3 sequence is 13 residues long. Germline V gives CDR1 SGHTA, CDR2 FQGNSA. Trimming took off 4 bases at V and 6 bases at J, with 10 bases between the two ends. CDR3 protein: CASSSPGRNEQFF. The DNA of the CDR3 is TGTGCCAGCAGCTCCCCAGGGCGCAATGAGCAGTTCTTC.

This chain uses TRBV30 with TRBJ1-5; D uncertain. The length of the CDR3 is 12 residues. Germline V gene data show CDR1 as GTSNPN and CDR2 as SVGIG (reference sequence). V was shortened by 2 bases and J by 9 bases, with 11 bases between the two germline ends. The CDR3 coding sequence is TGTGCCTGGAGTCTACCCGGAGGGCCCCAGCATTTT. This sequence encodes CAWSLPGGPQHF.

The chain is built from TRBV6-5 and TRBJ1-2; possible D gene TRBD1, 6 bases. The CDR3 runs 12 residues. Germline V gene lookup returns CDR1 MNHEY and CDR2 SVGAGI. The V end was cut by 6 bases, the J end by 5 bases, with 10 bases between. In DNA, the CDR3 is TGTGCCAGCAGACCTACAGGGTATGGCTACACCTTC. Protein sequence: CASRPTGYGYTF.

The V gene is TRBV6-6, the J gene TRBJ2-3; TRBD2 matches 9 bases. V shed 5 bases, J shed 0 bases, and the junction held 6 bases outside the gene matches. Germline-derived CDR1 and CDR2 are MNHNY and SVGAGI (reference sequence). CDR3 length equals 16 residues. Here the CDR3 reads CASSPLAGASTDTQYF. CDR3 bases: TGTGCCAGCAGTCCCTTAGCGGGGGCTAGCACAGATACGCAGTATTTT.